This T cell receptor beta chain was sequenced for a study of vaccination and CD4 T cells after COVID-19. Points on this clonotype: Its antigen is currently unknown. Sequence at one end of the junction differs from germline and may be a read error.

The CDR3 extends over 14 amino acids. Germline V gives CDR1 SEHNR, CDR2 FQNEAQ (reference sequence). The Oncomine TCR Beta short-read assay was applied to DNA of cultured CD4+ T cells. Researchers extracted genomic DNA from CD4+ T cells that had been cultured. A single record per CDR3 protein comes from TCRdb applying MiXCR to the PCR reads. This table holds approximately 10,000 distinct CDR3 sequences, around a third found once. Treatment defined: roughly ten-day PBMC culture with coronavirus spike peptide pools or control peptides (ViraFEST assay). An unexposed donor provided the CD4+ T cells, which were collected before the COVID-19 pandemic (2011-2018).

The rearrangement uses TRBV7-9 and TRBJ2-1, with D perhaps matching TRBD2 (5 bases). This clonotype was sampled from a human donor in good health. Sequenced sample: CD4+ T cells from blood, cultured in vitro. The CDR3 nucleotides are TGTGCCAGCAGCTTATCTAGCCCCTACAATGGGCAGTTCTTC. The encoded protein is CASSLSSPYNGQFF.